This T cell receptor beta chain derives from a study of T cell responses to AZD1222 COVID-19 vaccine (dated by TCRdb to 2020 to 2022). The study in broad terms: A total of 230 to 250 trial participants underwent TCR sequencing, of whom about 200 had received two doses of AZD1222 and some 25 had received two doses of the MenACWY control vaccine. Trial participants were enrolled by age into subgroups of 18-55, 56-69 and 70-plus years, and about 150, 27 and 61 TCR-sequenced participants, respectively, were included in these subgroups.

Concerning this clone itself: It has no known antigen specificity. No quality values exist for individual bases; no much larger clone is one base distant.

The CDR3 regions of human TCRbeta chains were subjected to immunosequencing. For the original study's pipeline: Repertoire TCRs were matched against a reference library of SARS-CoV-2-specific TCRs generated with the MIRA antigen-specificity platform. Breadth meant the fraction of unique TCRs that were SARS-CoV-2-associated, whereas depth meant the fraction of total T cells that were SARS-CoV-2-associated. Using the MIRA data, each spike-specific TCR was assigned both to the spike region to which the TCR was reactive and to a CD4 or CD8 class. Log10-transformed breadth and depth values were compared by one-way ANOVA with Sidak's multiple comparisons tests. TCRdb mirrors the immuneACCESS table, restricted to in-frame sequences. Some clones are absent from its copies; in checked studies, under half trace to an unresolved V gene, and the reason for the others is unknown. V, J and clone size are taken as reported in that table, and D and trimming were inferred from the DNA itself. Here the sample has 110,000 to 150,000 clones; just under 95% occur a single time. Around 12% of the sample is in the top ten clones.

The study at large found these results: Because no day 14 peak-response samples were available, the repertoires could be characterized only after the peak T cell response. Epitopes outside the regions mutated in the B.1.351 and B.1.1.7 variants were reportedly recognized by nearly half of the unique spike-specific TCRs. After two AZD1222 doses, spike-specific TCR breadth and depth were significantly higher than at day 0 and than in MenACWY recipients. The whole spike protein was spanned by vaccine-associated CD4 TCRs, and dominant responses were seen in regions 160-218 and 743-854. Conclusions about previously exposed vaccinees are limited, since just 5 or 6 AZD1222 recipients were seropositive for SARS-CoV-2 at baseline. In the small 56-69-year group, the increase in depth fell short of significance, most likely because of low power. Participants were mostly white British and included more females than males, and it was suggested by the authors that clonal diversity may have been underestimated.

Trimming takes 4 bases off V and 1 base off J; junction bases not matched to a gene: 7. Looking up the germline V gene yields CDR1 MNHNS and CDR2 SASEGT. The CDR3 covers 16 residues, taking in both the cysteine and the phenylalanine. Of all the DNA, just the CDR3 is kept, 48 bases in frame from base 1. The sample's time point, from its label and the paper: sample from adult after SARS-CoV-2 infection, after symptom onset. A couple of convalescent COVID-19 patients, sampled after symptom onset from adults with prior SARS-CoV-2 infection, were also TCR-sequenced for comparison. The TCR originated in an adult who had recovered from COVID-19. The material was peripheral blood, obtained after recovery from COVID-19. The chain joins TRBV6-1 to TRBJ2-7, with 10 central nucleotides matching TRBD2. The DNA sequence follows: TGTGCCAGCAGTGCTTTAACTAGCGGGGTTTCCTACGAGCAGTACTTC. Translated, this gives CASSALTSGVSYEQYF.